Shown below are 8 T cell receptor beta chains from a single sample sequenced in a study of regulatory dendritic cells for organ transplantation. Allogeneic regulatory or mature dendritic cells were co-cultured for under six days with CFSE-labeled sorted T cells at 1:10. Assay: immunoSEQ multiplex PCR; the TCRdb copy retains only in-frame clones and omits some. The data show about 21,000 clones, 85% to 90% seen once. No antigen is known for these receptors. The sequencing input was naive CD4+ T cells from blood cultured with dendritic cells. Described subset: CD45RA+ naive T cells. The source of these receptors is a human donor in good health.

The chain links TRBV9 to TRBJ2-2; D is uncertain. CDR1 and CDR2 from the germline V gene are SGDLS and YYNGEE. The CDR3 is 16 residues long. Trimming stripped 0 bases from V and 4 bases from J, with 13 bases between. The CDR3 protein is CASSVAESTGTGELFF. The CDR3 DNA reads TGTGCCAGCAGCGTAGCCGAGAGCACGGGCACCGGGGAGCTGTTTTTT. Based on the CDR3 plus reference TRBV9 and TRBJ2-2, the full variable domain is DSGVTQTPKHLITATGQRVTLRCSPRSGDLSVYWYQQSLDQGLQFLIQYYNGEERAKGNILERFSAQQFPDLHSELNLSSLELGDSALYFCASSVAESTGTGELFFGEGSRLTVL.

For the CDR3, the DNA is TGTGCCAGTGCGATAGGCACGGATTACTATGGCTACACCTTC. Translated, it gives CASAIGTDYYGYTF. The chain recombines TRBV19 with TRBJ1-2; D is uncertain. Looked up from germline, CDR1 is LNHDA and CDR2 is SQIVND (reference sequence). The CDR3 covers 14 residues. Between the trimmed V and J ends, which lost 8 bases and 3 bases, there was a span of 16 bases.

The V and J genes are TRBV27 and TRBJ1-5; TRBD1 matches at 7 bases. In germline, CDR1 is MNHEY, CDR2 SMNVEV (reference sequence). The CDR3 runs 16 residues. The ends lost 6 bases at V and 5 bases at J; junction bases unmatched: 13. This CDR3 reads CASRGFGDRDDQPQHF. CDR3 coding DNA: TGTGCCAGCAGGGGTTTTGGTGACAGGGACGATCAGCCCCAGCATTTT.

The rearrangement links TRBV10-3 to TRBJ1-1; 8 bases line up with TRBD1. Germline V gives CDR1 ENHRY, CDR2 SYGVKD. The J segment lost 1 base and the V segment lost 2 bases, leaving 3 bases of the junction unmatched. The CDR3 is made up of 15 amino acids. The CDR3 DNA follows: TGTGCCATCAGTGAGGGGGGGACAGGGAACACTGAAGCTTTCTTT. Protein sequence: CAISEGGTGNTEAFF.

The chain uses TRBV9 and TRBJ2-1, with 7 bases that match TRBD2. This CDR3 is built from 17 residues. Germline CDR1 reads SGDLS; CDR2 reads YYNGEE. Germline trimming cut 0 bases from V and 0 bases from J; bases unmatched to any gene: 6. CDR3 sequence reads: CASSVGRAGSSYNEQFF. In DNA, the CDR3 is TGTGCCAGCAGCGTAGGTCGAGCGGGGAGCTCCTACAATGAGCAGTTCTTC.

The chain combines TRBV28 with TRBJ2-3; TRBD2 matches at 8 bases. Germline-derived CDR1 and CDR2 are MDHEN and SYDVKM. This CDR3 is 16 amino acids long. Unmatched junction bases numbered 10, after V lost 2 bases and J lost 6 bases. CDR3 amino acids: CASSLQAGGIWDTQYF. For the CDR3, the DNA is TGTGCCAGCAGTTTACAGGCGGGAGGAATCTGGGATACGCAGTATTTT.

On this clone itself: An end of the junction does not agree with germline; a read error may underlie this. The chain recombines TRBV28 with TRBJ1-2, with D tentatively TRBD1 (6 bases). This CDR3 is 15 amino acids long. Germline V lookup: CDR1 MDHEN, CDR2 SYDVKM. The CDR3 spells CASSLSGQFIYGYAF. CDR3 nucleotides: TGTGCCAGCAGTTTATCCGGACAGTTCATCTATGGCTACGCCTTC.

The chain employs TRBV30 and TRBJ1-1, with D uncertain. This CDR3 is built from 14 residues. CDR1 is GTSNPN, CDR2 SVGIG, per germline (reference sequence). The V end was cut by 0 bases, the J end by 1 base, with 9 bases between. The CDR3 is CAWSVRYTNTEAFF. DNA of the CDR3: TGTGCCTGGAGTGTAAGGTACACGAACACTGAAGCTTTCTTT.